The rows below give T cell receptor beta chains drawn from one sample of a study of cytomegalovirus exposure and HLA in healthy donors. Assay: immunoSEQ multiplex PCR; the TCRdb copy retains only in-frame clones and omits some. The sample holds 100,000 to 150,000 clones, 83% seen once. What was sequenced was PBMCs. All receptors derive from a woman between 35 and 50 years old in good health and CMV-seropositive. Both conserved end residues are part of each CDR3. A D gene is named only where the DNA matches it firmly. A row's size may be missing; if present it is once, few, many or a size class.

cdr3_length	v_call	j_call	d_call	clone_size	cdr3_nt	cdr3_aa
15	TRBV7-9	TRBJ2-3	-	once	TGTGCCAGCAGCTTGGTAGGGACTTACACAGATACGCAGTATTTT	CASSLVGTYTDTQYF
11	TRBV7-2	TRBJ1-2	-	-	TGTGCCAGCAGCCTGACAAGTGGCTACACCTTC	CASSLTSGYTF
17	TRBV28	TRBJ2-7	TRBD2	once	TGTGCCAGCAGTTTTGGGCTAGCGGCCCCCTATCACTACGAGCAGTACTTC	CASSFGLAAPYHYEQYF
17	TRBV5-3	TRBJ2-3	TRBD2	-	TGTGCCAGAAGCGACGCAGTAGCGGGAGACCTGCCAGATACGCAGTATTTT	CARSDAVAGDLPDTQYF
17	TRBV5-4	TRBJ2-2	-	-	TGTGCCAGCAGTCCTCTCCCCGGCGGGAACATACCCGGGGAGCTGTTTTTT	CASSPLPGGNIPGELFF
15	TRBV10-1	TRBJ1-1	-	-	TGCGCCAGCAGTGAGTCCAGGCAGATGAACACTGAAGCTTTCTTT	CASSESRQMNTEAFF
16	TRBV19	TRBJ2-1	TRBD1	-	TGTGCCAGTAACCGCGCCGGGACAGGGGGCTACAATGAGCAGTTCTTC	CASNRAGTGGYNEQFF
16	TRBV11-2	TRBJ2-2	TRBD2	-	TGTGCCAGCAGCCCAATTAACGGGAGGAACTTCGGGGAGCTGTTTTTT	CASSPINGRNFGELFF
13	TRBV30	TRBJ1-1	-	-	TGTGCCTGGATGGGACAAGCGAACACTGAAGCTTTCTTT	CAWMGQANTEAFF
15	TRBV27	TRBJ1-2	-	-	TGTGCCAGCAGTTTTCAGGGGCGGTCGGACTATGGCTACACCTTC	CASSFQGRSDYGYTF
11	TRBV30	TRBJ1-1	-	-	TGTGCCTACCGCGGACCGGGGAAAGCTTTCTTT	CAYRGPGKAFF
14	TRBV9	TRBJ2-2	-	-	TGTGCCAGCAGCCCAGAGGGAGCTACCGGGGAGCTGTTTTTT	CASSPEGATGELFF
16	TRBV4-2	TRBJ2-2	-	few	TGTGCCAGCAGCCAAGGGGGCAATTCAATTACCGGGGAGCTGTTTTTT	CASSQGGNSITGELFF
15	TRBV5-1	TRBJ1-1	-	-	TGCGCCAGCAGCTTGACAGGGCTGGGCGGCACTGAAGCTTTCTTT	CASSLTGLGGTEAFF
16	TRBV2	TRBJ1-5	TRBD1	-	TGTGCCAGCAGCGGCCCAGTCGCCAGGGGGAGGCAGCCCCAGCATTTT	CASSGPVARGRQPQHF
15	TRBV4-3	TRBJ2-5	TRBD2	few	TGCGCCAGCAGCCAAACTACTAGCGCACGAGAGACCCAGTACTTC	CASSQTTSARETQYF
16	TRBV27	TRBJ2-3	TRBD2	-	TGTGCCAGCAGCCCATGGGCGGGAGCGGTGACAGATACGCAGTATTTT	CASSPWAGAVTDTQYF
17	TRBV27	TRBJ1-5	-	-	TGTGCCAGCGCCATGACACGGGGACTTTATAGCAATCAGCCCCAGCATTTT	CASAMTRGLYSNQPQHF
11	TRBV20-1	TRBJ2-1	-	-	TGCAGTGCTGCAGGGTACAATGAGCAGTTCTTC	CSAAGYNEQFF
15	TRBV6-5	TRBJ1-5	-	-	TGTGCCAGCAGTCCGGGTGTCCGGGGCAATCAGCCCCAGCATTTT	CASSPGVRGNQPQHF
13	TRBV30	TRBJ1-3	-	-	TGTGCCTGGGGCCTACAGGGTGGAAACACCATATATTTT	CAWGLQGGNTIYF
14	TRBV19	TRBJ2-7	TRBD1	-	TGTGCCAGTAAGACAGGGGTAAGCTCCTACGAGCAGTACTTC	CASKTGVSSYEQYF
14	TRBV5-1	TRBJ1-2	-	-	TGCGCCAGCAGCTTGGGGACAGTAAACTATGGCTACACCTTC	CASSLGTVNYGYTF
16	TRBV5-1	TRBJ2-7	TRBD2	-	TGCGCCAGCAGCTTGGCCTCCGGGACTACCTCTTACGAGCAGTACTTC	CASSLASGTTSYEQYF
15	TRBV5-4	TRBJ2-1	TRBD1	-	TGTGCCAGCAGCGTACAGGGGGAAAGGGACAATGAGCAGTTCTTC	CASSVQGERDNEQFF
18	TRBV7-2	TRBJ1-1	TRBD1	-	TGTGCCAGCAGCCTGCGGACAGGGGTTGGGACCATGGGGACTGAAGCTTTCTTT	CASSLRTGVGTMGTEAFF